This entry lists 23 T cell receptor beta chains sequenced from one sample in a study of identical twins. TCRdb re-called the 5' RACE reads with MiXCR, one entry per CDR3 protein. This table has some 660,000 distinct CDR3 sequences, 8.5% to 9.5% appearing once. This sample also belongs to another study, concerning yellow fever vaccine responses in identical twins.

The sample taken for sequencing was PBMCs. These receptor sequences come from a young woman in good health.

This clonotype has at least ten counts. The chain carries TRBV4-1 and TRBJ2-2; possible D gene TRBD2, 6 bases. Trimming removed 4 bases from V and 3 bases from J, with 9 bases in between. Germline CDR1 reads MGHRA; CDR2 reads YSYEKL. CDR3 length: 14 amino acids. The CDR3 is CASSPGLYTGELFF. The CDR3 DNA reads TGCGCCAGCAGCCCGGGACTTTACACCGGGGAGCTGTTTTTT.

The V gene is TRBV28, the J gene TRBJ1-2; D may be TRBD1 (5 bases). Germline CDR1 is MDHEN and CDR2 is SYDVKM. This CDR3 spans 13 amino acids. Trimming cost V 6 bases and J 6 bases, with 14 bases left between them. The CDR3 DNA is TGTGCCAGCAGCCCGAATCGGGGGAATGGCTACACCTTC. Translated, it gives CASSPNRGNGYTF.

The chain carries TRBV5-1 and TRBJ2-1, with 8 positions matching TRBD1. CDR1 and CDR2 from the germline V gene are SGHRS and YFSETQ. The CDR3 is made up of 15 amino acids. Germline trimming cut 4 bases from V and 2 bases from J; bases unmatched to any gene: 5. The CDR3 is CASSIRDRPYNEQFF. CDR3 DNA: TGCGCCAGCAGCATCCGGGACAGGCCCTACAATGAGCAGTTCTTC.

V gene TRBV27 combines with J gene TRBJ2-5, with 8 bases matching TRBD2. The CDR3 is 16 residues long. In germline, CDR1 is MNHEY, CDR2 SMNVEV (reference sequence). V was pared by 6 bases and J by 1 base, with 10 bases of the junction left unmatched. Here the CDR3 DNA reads TGTGCCAGCAGCCTCCTGAGCGGGAGTCGCCAAGAGACCCAGTACTTC. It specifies CASSLLSGSRQETQYF.

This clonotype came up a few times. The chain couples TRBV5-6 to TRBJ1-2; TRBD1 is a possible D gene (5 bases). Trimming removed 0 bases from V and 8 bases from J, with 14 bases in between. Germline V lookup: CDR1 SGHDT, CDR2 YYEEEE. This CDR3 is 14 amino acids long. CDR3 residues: CASSLVWQGNGYTF. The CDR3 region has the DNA TGTGCCAGCAGCTTGGTATGGCAGGGTAACGGCTACACCTTC.

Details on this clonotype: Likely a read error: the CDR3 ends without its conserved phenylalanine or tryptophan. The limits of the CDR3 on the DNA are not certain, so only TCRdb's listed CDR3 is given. CDR3 loop: CASSLSDPGGI. The chain couples TRBV11-2 to TRBJ2-7; the listed D gene, TRBD2, was not tested against the DNA. Per germline, CDR1 SGHAT and CDR2 FQNNGV. The CDR3 extends over 11 residues, inclusive of both ends.

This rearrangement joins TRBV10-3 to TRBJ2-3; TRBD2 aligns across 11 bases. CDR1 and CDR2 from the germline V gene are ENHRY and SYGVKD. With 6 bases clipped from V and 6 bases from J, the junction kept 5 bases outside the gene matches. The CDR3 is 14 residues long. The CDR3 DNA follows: TGTGCCATCAGGGTAGCGGGAGGGCCGGATACGCAGTATTTT. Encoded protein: CAIRVAGGPDTQYF.

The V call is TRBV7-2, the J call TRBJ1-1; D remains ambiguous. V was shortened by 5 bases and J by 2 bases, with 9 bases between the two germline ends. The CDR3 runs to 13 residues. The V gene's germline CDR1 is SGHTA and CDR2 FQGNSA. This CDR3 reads CASSIAPNTEAFF. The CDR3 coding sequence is TGTGCCAGCAGCATCGCCCCCAACACTGAAGCTTTCTTT.

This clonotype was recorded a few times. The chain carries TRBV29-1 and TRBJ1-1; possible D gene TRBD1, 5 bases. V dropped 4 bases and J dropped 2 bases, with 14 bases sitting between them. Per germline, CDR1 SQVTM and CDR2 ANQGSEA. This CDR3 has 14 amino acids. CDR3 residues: CSVGSGEVNTEAFF. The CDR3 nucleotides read TGCAGCGTTGGTTCGGGGGAAGTTAACACTGAAGCTTTCTTT.

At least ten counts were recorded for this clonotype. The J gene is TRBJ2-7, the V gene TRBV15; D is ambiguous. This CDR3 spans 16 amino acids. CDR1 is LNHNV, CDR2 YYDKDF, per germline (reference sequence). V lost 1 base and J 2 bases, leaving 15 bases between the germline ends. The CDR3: CATSRAVMKFPYEQYF. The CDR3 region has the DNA TGTGCCACCAGCAGAGCGGTGATGAAATTCCCCTACGAGCAGTACTTC.

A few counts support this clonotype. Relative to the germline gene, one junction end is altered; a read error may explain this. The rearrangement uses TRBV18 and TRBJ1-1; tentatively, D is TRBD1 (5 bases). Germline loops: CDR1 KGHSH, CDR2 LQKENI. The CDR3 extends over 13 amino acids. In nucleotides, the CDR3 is TGTGCCAGCTCGCAGGGACGGAACATTGAAGCTTTCTTT. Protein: CASSQGRNIEAFF.

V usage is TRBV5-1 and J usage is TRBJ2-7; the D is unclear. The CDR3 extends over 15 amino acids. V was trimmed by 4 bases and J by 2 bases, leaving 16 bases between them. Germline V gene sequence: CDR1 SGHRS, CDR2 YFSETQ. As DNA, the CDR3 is TGCGCCAGCAGCCAAGAGCCCCTCCTGACCTACGAGCAGTACTTC. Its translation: CASSQEPLLTYEQYF.

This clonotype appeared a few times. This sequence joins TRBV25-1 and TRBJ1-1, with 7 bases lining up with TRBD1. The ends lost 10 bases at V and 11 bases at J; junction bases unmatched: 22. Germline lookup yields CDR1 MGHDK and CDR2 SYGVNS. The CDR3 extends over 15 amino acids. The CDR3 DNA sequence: TGTGCCAAACAAGAACAGGGGACCAAACCGAACTTGGCTTTCTTT. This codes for CAKQEQGTKPNLAFF.

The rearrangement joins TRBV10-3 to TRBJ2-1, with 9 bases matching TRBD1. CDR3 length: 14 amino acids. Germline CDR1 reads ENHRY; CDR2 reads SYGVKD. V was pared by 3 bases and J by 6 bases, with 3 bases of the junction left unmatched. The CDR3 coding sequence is TGTGCCATCAGTGACCGGGACAGGGCCAATGAGCAGTTCTTC. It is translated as CAISDRDRANEQFF.

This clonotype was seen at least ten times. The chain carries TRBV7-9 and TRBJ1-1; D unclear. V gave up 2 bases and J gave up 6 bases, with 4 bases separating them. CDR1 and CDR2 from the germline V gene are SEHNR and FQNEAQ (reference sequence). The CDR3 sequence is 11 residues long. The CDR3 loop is CASSLYPEAFF. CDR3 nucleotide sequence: TGTGCCAGCAGCTTATACCCTGAAGCTTTCTTT.

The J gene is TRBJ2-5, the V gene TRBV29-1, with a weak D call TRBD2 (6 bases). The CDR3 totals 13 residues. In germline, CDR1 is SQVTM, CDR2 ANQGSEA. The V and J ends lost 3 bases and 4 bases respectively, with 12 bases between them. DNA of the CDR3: TGCAGCGTTGATACGGGGGTGGGAGAGACCCAGTACTTC. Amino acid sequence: CSVDTGVGETQYF.

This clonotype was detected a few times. The CDR3 DNA reads as TGTGCCAGCAGCCTGGACCGGGTACTAAATGAGCAGTTCTTC. This codes for CASSLDRVLNEQFF. The V and J genes are TRBV12-3 or TRBV12-4 and TRBJ2-1; D unresolved. The CDR3 is made up of 14 amino acids. Trimming stripped 6 bases from V and 7 bases from J, with 16 bases between.

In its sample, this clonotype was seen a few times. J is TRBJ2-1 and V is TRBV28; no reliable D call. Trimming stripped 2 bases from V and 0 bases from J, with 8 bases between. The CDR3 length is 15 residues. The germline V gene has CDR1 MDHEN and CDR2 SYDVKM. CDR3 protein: CASSLVHSSYNEQFF. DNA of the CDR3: TGTGCCAGCAGTTTAGTTCACAGCTCCTACAATGAGCAGTTCTTC.

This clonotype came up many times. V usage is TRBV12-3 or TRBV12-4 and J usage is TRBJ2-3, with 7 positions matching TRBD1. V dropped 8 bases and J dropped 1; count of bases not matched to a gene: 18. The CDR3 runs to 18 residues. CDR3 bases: TGTGCCAGCCGCACCCCTTATAGACAGGGTTTTGGCACAGATACGCAGTATTTT. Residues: CASRTPYRQGFGTDTQYF.

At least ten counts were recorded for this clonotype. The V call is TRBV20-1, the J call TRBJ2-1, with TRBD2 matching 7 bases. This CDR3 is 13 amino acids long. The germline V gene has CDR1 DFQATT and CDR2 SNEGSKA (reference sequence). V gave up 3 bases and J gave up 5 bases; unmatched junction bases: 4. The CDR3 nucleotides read TGCAGTGCTAGCGGGCTAGCGGACAATGAGCAGTTCTTC. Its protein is CSASGLADNEQFF.

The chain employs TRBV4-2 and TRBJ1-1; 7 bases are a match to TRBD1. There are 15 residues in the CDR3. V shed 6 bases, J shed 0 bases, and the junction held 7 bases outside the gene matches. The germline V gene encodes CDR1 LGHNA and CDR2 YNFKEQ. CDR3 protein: CASSLHRGVNTEAFF. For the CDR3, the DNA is TGTGCCAGCAGTCTTCACAGGGGTGTGAACACTGAAGCTTTCTTT.

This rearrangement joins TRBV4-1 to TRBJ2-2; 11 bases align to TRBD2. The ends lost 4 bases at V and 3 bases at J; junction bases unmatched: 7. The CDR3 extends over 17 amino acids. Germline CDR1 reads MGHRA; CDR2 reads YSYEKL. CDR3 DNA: TGCGCCAGCAGCCTCCGTCTAGCGGGGGGTTACACCGGGGAGCTGTTTTTT. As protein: CASSLRLAGGYTGELFF.

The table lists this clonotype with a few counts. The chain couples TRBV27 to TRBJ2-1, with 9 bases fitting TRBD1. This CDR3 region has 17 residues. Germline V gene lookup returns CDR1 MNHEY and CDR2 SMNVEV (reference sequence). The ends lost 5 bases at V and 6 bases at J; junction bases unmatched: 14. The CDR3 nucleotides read TGTGCCAGCAGTATTATACCGGGACAGGGAGCATCCAATGAGCAGTTCTTC. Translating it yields CASSIIPGQGASNEQFF.